The source of this TCR beta chain is a study of response to subunit inactivated influenza vaccine. The CDR3 has 17 amino acids. V was cut by 3 bases and J by 0 bases, with 15 bases left in between. The germline CDR1 and CDR2 sequences are LNHNV and YYDKDF (reference sequence). Study-wide results and limits: Authors suggested few new T cells are recruited by each seasonal influenza vaccination.

As to this clonotype: The antigen is undetermined.

TCRdb passed the RT-PCR reads through MiXCR, listing each CDR3 protein once. The sample lists over 150,000 distinct CDR3 sequences, around 11% seen once, with roughly 33% in the top ten. The TCR originated in a man aged 50 to 69 who received an inactivated influenza vaccine. The sequencing used CD8+ T cells sorted from PBMCs, collected around 25 months after vaccination. The genes are TRBV15 and TRBJ2-1; no definite D call. The CDR3 region has the DNA TGTGCCACCAGCAGTGGGCAGTCCCACAGCTCCTACAATGAGCAGTTCTTC. Protein: CATSSGQSHSSYNEQFF.